This TCR beta chain comes out of a study of post-analysis software for immune sequencing data. For the study at large: Progressive-relapsing, secondary progressive and relapsing-remitting multiple sclerosis were among the disease courses included.

This clonotype was found a few times. The target antigen is unknown. Study-wide findings and caveats: Normalized Chao1 diversity was significantly lower in multiple sclerosis patients than in controls. TRBV segments more frequent in patients than in controls numbered roughly 5 and included TRBV5-6, TRBV5-1 and TRBV20-1.

Included in the TCR beta cDNA libraries were unique molecular identifiers. TCRdb reanalysed the PCR reads using MiXCR and keeps one entry per CDR3 protein. This repertoire shows about 770,000 distinct CDR3 sequences, around 45% found once; its top ten account for 4.9%. The CDR3 extends over 17 amino acids. V shed 0 bases, J shed 5 bases, and the junction held 10 bases outside the gene matches. Germline V gene data show CDR1 as PRHDT and CDR2 as FYEKMQ (reference sequence). This TCR came from a girl aged 5-17 years with multiple sclerosis. What was sequenced was blood. The chain joins TRBV13 to TRBJ2-4, with 7 bases lining up with TRBD2. The CDR3 loop is CASSLGTSRNKENIQYF. DNA for the CDR3: TGTGCCAGCAGCTTAGGGACTAGCCGTAACAAGGAAAACATTCAGTACTTC.